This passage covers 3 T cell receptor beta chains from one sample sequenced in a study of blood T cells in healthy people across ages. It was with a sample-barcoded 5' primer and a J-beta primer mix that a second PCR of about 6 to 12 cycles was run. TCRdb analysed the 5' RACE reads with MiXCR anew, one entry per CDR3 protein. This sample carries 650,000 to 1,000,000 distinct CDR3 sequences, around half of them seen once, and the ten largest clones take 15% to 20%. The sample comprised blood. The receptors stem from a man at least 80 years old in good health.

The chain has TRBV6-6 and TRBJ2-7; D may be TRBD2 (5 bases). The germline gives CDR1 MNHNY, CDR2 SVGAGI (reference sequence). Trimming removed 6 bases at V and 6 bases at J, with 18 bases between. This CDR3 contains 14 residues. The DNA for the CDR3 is TGTGCCAGCAGCCGGGAAAACAATAACGGCGAGCAGTACTTC. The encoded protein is CASSRENNNGEQYF.

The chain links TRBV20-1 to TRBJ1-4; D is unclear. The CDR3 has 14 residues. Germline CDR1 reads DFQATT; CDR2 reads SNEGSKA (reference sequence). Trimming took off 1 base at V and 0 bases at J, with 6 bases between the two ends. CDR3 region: CSARGGTTNEKLFF. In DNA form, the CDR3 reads TGCAGTGCTAGAGGTGGGACAACTAATGAAAAACTGTTTTTT.

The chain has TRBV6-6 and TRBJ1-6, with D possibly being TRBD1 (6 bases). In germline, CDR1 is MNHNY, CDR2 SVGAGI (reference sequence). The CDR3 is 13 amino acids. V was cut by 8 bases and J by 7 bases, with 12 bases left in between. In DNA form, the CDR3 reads TGTGCCAGCCATACAGGGTTAAATTCACCCCTCCACTTT. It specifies CASHTGLNSPLHF.